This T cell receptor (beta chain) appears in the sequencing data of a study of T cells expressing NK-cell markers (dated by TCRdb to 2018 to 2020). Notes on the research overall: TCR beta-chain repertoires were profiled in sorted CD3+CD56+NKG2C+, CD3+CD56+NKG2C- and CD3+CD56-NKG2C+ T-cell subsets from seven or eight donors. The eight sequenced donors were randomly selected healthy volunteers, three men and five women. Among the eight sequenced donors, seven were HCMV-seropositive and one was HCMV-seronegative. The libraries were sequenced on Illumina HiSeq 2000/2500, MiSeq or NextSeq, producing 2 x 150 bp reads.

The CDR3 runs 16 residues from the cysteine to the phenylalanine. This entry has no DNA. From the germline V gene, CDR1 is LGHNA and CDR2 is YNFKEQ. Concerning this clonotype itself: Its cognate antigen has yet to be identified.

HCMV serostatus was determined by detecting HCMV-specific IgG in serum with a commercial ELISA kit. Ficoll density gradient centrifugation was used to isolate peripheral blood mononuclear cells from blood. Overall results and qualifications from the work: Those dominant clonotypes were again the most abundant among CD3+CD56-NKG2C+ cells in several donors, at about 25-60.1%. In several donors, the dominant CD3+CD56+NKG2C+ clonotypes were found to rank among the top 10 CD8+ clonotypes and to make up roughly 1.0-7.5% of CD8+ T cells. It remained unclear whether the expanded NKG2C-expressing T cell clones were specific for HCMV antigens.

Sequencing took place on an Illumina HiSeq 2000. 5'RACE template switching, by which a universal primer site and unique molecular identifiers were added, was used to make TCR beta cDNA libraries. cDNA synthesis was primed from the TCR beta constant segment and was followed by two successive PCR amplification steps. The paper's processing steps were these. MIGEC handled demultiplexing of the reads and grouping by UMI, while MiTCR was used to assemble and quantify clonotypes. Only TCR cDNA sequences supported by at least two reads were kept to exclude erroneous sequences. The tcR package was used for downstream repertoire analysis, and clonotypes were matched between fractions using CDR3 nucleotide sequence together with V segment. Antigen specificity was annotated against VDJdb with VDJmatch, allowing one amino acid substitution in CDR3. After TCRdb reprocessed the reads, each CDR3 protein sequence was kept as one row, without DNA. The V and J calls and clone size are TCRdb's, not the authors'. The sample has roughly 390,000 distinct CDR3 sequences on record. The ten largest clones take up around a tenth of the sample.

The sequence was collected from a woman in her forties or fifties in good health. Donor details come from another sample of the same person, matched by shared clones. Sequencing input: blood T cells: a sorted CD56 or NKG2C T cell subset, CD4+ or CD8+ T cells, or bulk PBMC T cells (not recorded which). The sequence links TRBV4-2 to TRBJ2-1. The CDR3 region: CASRLVGGSAYNEQFF.